This TCR beta chain was documented in a study of long-term antiretroviral therapy in people with HIV. Points from the study as a whole: Subsequent to ART, diversity was augmented yet persisted below that of transplant donor controls. ART adherence, viral resistance and therapy changes went unrecorded.

Per the germline V gene, CDR1 is MNHEY and CDR2 is SVGAGI. The V end was cut by 6 bases, the J end by 4 bases, with 10 bases between. The CDR3 contains 13 residues. As regards this clone: Its antigen remains unknown.

Version v3.0 of the immunoSEQ assay was performed at survey level. It was roughly 35,000-50,000 T-cell genomes per sample that sequencing targeted. Clones were sequenced by immunoSEQ multiplex PCR, and TCRdb holds only the in-frame ones, with some missing. The sample includes around 20,000 clones, around three quarters of them seen just once. The rearrangement uses TRBV6-5 and TRBJ2-1; D unclear. Sequencing used unsorted PBMCs, obtained 2.2 years after starting antiretroviral therapy. The sequence came from a man aged 50-59 years with HIV. The CDR3 DNA reads as TGTGCCAGCAGCCCGGACGAGTACAATGAGCAGTTCTTC. Amino acid sequence: CASSPDEYNEQFF.